This paragraph covers one T cell receptor beta chain sequence. Its antigen is currently unknown. Method: immunoSEQ multiplex PCR; TCRdb's copy keeps in-frame clones and lacks some. The sample lists around 580,000 clones; 95% to 98% were seen once. This specimen comes from a study of shared clonotypes between healthy human individuals. CD45RO-negative, CCR7-selected cells formed the naive CD8 fraction, which excluded terminally differentiated effector memory CD45RA+ cells. Study observations and caveats: Larger estimated richness was generally recorded for naive subsets relative to memory subsets.

Germline V gene data show CDR1 as MGHDK and CDR2 as SYGVNS. CDR3 length: 15 amino acids. V was clipped by 5 bases and J by 1 base; unmatched bases: 6. Sequences were obtained from naive CD8+ T cells sorted from blood. This rearrangement joins TRBV25-1 to TRBJ1-1, with 8 bases fitting TRBD1. This TCR was recovered from a young man in good health. CDR3 sequence reads: CASSTGQGKNTEAFF. Here the CDR3 DNA reads TGTGCCAGCAGTACTGGACAGGGAAAGAACACTGAAGCTTTCTTT.